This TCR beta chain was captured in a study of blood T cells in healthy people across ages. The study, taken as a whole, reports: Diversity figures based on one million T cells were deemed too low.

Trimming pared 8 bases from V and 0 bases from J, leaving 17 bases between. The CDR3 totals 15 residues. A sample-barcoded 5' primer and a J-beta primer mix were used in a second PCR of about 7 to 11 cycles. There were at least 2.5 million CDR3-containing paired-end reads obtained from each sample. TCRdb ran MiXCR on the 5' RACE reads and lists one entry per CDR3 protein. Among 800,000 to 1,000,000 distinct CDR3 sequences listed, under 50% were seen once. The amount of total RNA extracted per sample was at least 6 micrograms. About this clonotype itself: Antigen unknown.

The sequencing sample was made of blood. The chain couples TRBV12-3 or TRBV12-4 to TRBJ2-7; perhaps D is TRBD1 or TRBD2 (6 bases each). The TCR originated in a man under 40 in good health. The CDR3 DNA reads TGTGCCAGCGGGGGCGGGGCGAGAGCCTCCTACGAGCAGTACTTC. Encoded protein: CASGGGARASYEQYF.